Sequencing of this TCR beta chain was carried out in a study of shared clonotypes between healthy human individuals. Study-wide results and limits: It was observed that roughly 5.5% of naive CD4 clonotypes were shared across a few donors.

Sequencing was performed with immunoSEQ multiplex PCR; in TCRdb, only in-frame clones are kept and a portion is missing. The sample holds 2 million or so clones, about 95% seen once. CD8 cells classed as naive were CD45RO-negative and positively selected for CCR7, excluding terminally differentiated effector memory CD45RA+ cells. Concerning this clone: Its antigen remains unidentified.

In germline, CDR1 is WNHNN, CDR2 SYGVQD (reference sequence). The CDR3 has 15 residues. The V gene lost 2 bases and the J gene lost 2 bases, with 13 bases spanning the gap. This clonotype was sampled from a man between 18 and 35 years old in good health. This rearrangement joins TRBV10-1 to TRBJ2-7; D uncertain. The sample consisted of naive CD8+ T cells sorted from blood. CDR3 in DNA: TGCGCCAGCAGTGAGAGGGAACTCCCCCCCTACGAGCAGTACTTC. Its protein is CASSERELPPYEQYF.